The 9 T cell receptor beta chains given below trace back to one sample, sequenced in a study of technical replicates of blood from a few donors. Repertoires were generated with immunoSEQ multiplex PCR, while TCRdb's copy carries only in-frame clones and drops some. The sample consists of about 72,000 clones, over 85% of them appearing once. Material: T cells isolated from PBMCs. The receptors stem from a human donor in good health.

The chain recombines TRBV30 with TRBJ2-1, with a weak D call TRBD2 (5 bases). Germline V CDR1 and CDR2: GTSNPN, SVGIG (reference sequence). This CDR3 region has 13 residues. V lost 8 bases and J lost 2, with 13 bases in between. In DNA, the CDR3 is TGTGCCCTCGGACTGTACACCTACAATGAGCAGTTCTTC. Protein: CALGLYTYNEQFF.

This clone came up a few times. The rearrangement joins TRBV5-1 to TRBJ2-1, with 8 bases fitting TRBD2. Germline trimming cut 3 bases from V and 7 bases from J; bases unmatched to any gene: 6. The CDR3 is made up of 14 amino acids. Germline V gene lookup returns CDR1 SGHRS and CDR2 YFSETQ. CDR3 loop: CASSWTSPENEQFF. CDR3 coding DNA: TGCGCCAGCAGCTGGACTAGCCCGGAGAATGAGCAGTTCTTC.

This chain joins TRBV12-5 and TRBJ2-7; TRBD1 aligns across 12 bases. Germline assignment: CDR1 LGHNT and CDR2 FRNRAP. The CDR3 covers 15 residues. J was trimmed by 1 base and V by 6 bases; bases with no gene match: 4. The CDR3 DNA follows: TGTGCTAGTGGGAGGGACAGGGGGCAATCCTACGAGCAGTACTTC. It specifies CASGRDRGQSYEQYF.

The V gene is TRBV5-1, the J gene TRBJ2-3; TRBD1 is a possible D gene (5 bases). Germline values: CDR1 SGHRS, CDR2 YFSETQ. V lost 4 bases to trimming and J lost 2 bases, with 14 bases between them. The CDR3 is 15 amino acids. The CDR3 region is CASSPGTGHTDTQYF. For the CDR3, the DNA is TGCGCCAGCAGCCCAGGCACAGGCCACACAGATACGCAGTATTTT.

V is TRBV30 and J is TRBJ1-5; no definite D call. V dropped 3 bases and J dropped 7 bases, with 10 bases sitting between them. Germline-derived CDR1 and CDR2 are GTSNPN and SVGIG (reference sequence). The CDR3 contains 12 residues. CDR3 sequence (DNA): TGTGCCTGGAGGAACATTGGCCAGCCCCAGCATTTT. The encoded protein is CAWRNIGQPQHF.

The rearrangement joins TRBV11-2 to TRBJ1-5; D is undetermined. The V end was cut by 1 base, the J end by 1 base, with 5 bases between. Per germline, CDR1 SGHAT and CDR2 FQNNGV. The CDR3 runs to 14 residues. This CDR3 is CASSLGPSNQPQHF. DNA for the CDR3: TGTGCCAGCAGCTTAGGGCCCAGCAATCAGCCCCAGCATTTT.

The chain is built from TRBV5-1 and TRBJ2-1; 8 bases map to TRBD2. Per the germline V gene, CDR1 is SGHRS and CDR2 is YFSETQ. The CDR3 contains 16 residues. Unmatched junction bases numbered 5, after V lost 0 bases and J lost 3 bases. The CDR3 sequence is CASSLGSLAVYNEQFF. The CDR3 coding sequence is TGCGCCAGCAGCTTGGGTTCACTAGCGGTCTACAATGAGCAGTTCTTC.

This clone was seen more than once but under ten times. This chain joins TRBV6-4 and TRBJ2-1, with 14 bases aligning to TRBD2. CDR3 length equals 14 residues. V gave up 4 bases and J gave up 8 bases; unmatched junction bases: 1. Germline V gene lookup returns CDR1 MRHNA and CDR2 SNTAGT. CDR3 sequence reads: CASSGGLAGDEQFF. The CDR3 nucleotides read TGTGCCAGCAGTGGGGGACTAGCGGGAGATGAGCAGTTCTTC.

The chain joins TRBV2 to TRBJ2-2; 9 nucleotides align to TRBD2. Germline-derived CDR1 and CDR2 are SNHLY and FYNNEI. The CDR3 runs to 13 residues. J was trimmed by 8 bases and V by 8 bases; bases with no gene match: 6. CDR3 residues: CASGGRASGELFF. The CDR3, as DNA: TGTGCCAGCGGCGGGAGGGCCTCAGGGGAGCTGTTTTTT.